Listed below are T cell receptor beta chains from one sample, sequenced in a study of blood T cell repertoires in COVID-19. Profiling relied on immunoSEQ multiplex PCR, and the TCRdb table lists in-frame clones only, not all of them. The profile shows approximately 400,000 clones, about 90% of them singletons. Sequenced material: peripheral blood. Source of these receptors: a man between 40 and 49 years old with acute or convalescent COVID-19. Each CDR3 is given with its conserved first and last residue. D genes are given only for firm matches. Rows may omit the clone size; those that give it use once, few, many or a size class.

CDR3aa | CDR3nt | d_gene | j_gene | v_gene | abundance
CASSRKGLAEYNEQFF | TGTGCCAGCAGCCGCAAAGGACTAGCGGAGTACAATGAGCAGTTCTTC | TRBD2 | TRBJ2-1 | TRBV11-2 | NA
CASSLGTGMRGYTF | TGTGCCAGCAGCTTAGGGACAGGGATGCGCGGCTACACCTTC | TRBD1 | TRBJ1-2 | TRBV11-3 | NA
CSVEDRGGTTNEKLFF | TGCAGCGTTGAAGATCGGGGAGGGACAACTAATGAAAAACTGTTTTTT | NA | TRBJ1-4 | TRBV29-1 | NA
CASSLPLAGGSEQYF | TGTGCCAGCAGCTTGCCTCTAGCGGGGGGCTCCGAGCAGTACTTC | TRBD2 | TRBJ2-7 | TRBV7-9 | few
CASSKASRAVEAFF | TGTGCCAGCAGCAAGGCGTCGAGGGCGGTTGAAGCTTTCTTT | NA | TRBJ1-1 | TRBV13 | NA
CASSEDIPYEQYF | TGCGCCAGCAGTGAAGACATCCCCTACGAGCAGTACTTC | NA | TRBJ2-7 | TRBV10-2 | once
CASSVERFSGSVDEQFF | TGTGCCAGCAGCGTAGAGCGGTTTAGCGGGAGCGTAGATGAGCAGTTCTTC | TRBD2 | TRBJ2-1 | TRBV9 | NA
CASSSAGTDFMNTEAFF | TGTGCCAGCAGTTCCGCCGGGACAGACTTCATGAACACTGAAGCTTTCTTT | TRBD1 | TRBJ1-1 | TRBV28 | NA
CASSLDQGLYVEAFF | TGTGCCAGCAGCTTGGATCAGGGGCTTTATGTTGAAGCTTTCTTT | NA | TRBJ1-1 | TRBV7-9 | NA
CASSLYGGSSYNEQFF | TGTGCCAGCAGCTTATATGGCGGGAGTAGTTACAATGAGCAGTTCTTC | TRBD2 | TRBJ2-1 | TRBV7-6 | NA
CASSPQAGLNEQFF | TGTGCCAGCAGCCCCCAAGCGGGCCTCAATGAGCAGTTCTTC | NA | TRBJ2-1 | TRBV7-3 | NA
CASSHGLAGGPRETQYF | TGTGCCAGCAGCCACGGACTAGCGGGAGGGCCTCGGGAGACCCAGTACTTC | TRBD2 | TRBJ2-5 | TRBV11-2 | NA
CASSSSTAVSGNTIYF | TGTGCCAGCAGCTCTTCGACTGCTGTCTCTGGAAACACCATATATTTT | NA | TRBJ1-3 | TRBV9 | NA
CASSTLASGANVLTF | TGTGCCAGTAGCACACTAGCTTCTGGGGCCAACGTCCTGACTTTC | NA | TRBJ2-6 | TRBV19 | NA
CASRQGNQPQHF | TGTGCCAGCAGACAGGGTAATCAGCCCCAGCATTTT | NA | TRBJ1-5 | TRBV3-1/TRBV3-2 | once
CASSLDVGQINYGYTF | TGTGCCAGCAGCTTAGACGTGGGACAGATTAACTATGGCTACACCTTC | TRBD1 | TRBJ1-2 | TRBV11-2 | NA
CASSQFISRRGYGYTF | TGTGCCAGCAGCCAATTCATCTCCAGAAGGGGCTATGGCTACACCTTC | NA | TRBJ1-2 | TRBV14 | NA
CATSREREETQYF | TGTGCCACCAGCAGAGAGCGAGAGGAGACCCAGTACTTC | NA | TRBJ2-5 | TRBV15 | NA
CASRTQGSGGELFF | TGTGCCAGCAGGACCCAGGGATCGGGCGGGGAGCTGTTTTTT | NA | TRBJ2-2 | TRBV6-5 | many
CATTPFGLAGGPWYF | TGTGCCACCACCCCCTTCGGACTAGCGGGGGGGCCGTGGTATTTT | TRBD2 | TRBJ2-3 | TRBV6-4 | NA
CASSDRGASYSNQPQHF | TGTGCCAGCAGTGACCGCGGGGCATCGTATAGCAATCAGCCCCAGCATTTT | NA | TRBJ1-5 | TRBV6-1 | NA
CSVEVSGGTANEQFF | TGCAGCGTTGAAGTCAGCGGGGGCACAGCCAATGAGCAGTTCTTC | TRBD2 | TRBJ2-1 | TRBV29-1 | NA
CASSPPETSLGSSGNTIYF | TGTGCCAGCTCACCACCGGAAACTTCTCTGGGCAGCTCTGGAAACACCATATATTTT | NA | TRBJ1-3 | TRBV18 | NA
CATSDFSSNTIYF | TGTGCCACCAGCGATTTCAGTAGCAACACCATATATTTT | NA | TRBJ1-3 | TRBV15 | NA
CAWDRGFNTEAFF | TGTGCGTGGGACAGGGGATTTAACACTGAAGCTTTCTTT | TRBD1 | TRBJ1-1 | TRBV30 | NA
CASSQKTSGIYEQYF | TGTGCCAGCAGCCAGAAGACTAGCGGGATCTACGAGCAGTACTTC | TRBD2 | TRBJ2-7 | TRBV11-1 | NA
CASSPPKGRLRESDTQYF | TGTGCCAGCAGCCCGCCTAAGGGCAGGCTGCGGGAGTCCGATACGCAGTATTTT | TRBD2 | TRBJ2-3 | TRBV11-2 | NA
CASSEVRGPYEQYF | TGTGCCAGTAGTGAAGTGAGAGGGCCCTACGAGCAGTACTTC | NA | TRBJ2-7 | TRBV19 | NA
CASSALLNPNSPLHF | TGTGCCAGCAGCGCGCTGTTAAATCCCAATTCACCCCTCCACTTT | NA | TRBJ1-6 | TRBV7-2 | NA
CASSSGGNTGELFF | TGTGCCAGCTCGTCAGGGGGAAACACCGGGGAGCTGTTTTTT | TRBD1 | TRBJ2-2 | TRBV18 | NA
CASSLSSGQSSMDTQYF | TGTGCCAGCAGCTTGTCTTCGGGACAGTCAAGTATGGATACGCAGTATTTT | TRBD1 | TRBJ2-3 | TRBV5-4 | once
CASSQGLRDTDTQYF | TGCGCCAGCAGCCAAGGGCTGCGGGACACAGATACGCAGTATTTT | NA | TRBJ2-3 | TRBV4-1 | few
CASSVGTSNYGYTF | TGTGCCAGCAGCGTAGGGACATCTAACTATGGCTACACCTTC | NA | TRBJ1-2 | TRBV9 | NA
CAWSVSQGGREKLFF | TGTGCCTGGAGTGTGAGTCAGGGTGGTAGGGAAAAACTGTTTTTT | NA | TRBJ1-4 | TRBV30 | NA
CASSPGTGFSDTQYF | TGTGCCAGCAGTCCCGGGACAGGGTTTTCAGATACGCAGTATTTT | TRBD1 | TRBJ2-3 | TRBV28 | NA
CASRARDRYYGYTF | TGTGCCAGTAGGGCCCGGGACAGATACTATGGCTACACCTTC | TRBD1 | TRBJ1-2 | TRBV19 | NA
CASRGTGSYEQYF | TGTGCCAGCCGCGGGACTGGCTCCTACGAGCAGTACTTC | NA | TRBJ2-7 | TRBV25-1 | NA
CASSPLRQTSYEQYF | TGTGCCAGCAGCCCACTGAGACAGACCTCCTACGAGCAGTACTTC | NA | TRBJ2-7 | TRBV5-6 | NA
CASSDRRGWNTEAFF | TGTGCCAGCAGCGACCGACGGGGGTGGAACACTGAAGCTTTCTTT | NA | TRBJ1-1 | TRBV9 | NA
CASRHLVDEQFF | TGTGCCAGCAGGCACCTAGTGGATGAGCAGTTCTTC | NA | TRBJ2-1 | TRBV6-6 | NA